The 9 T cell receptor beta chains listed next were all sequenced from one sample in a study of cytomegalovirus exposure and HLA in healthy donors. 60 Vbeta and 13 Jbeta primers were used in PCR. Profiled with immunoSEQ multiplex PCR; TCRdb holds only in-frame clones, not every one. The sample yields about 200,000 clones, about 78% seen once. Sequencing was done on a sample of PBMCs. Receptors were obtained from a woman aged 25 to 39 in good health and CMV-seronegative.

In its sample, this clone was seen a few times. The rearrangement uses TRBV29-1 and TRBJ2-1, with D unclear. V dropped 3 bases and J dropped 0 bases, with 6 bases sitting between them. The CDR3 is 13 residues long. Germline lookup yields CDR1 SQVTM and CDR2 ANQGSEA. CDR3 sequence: CSVDAGSYNEQFF. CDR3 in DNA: TGCAGCGTTGACGCAGGCTCCTACAATGAGCAGTTCTTC.

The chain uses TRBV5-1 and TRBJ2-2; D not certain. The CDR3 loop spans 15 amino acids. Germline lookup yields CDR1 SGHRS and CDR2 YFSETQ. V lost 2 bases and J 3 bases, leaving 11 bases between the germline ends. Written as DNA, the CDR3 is TGCGCCAGCAGCTTTTACGACGGGTACACCGGGGAGCTGTTTTTT. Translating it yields CASSFYDGYTGELFF.

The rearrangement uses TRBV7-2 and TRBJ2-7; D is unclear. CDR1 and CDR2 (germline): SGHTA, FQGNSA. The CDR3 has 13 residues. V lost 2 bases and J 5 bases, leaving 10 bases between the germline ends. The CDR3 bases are TGTGCCAGCAGCTTAACATACTACAACGAGCAGTACTTC. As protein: CASSLTYYNEQYF.

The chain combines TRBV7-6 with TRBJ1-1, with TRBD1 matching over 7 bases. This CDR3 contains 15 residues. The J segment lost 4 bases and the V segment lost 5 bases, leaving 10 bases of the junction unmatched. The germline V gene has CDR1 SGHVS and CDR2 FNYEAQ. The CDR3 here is CASSPRIRDSTEAFF. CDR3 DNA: TGTGCCAGCAGCCCCCGGATCCGGGACAGCACTGAAGCTTTCTTT. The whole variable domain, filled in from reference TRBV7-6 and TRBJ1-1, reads GAGVSQSPRYKVTKRGQDVALRCDPISGHVSLYWYRQALGQGPEFLTYFNYEAQQDKSGLPNDRFSAERPEGSISTLTIQRTEQRDSAMYRCASSPRIRDSTEAFFGQGTRLTVV.

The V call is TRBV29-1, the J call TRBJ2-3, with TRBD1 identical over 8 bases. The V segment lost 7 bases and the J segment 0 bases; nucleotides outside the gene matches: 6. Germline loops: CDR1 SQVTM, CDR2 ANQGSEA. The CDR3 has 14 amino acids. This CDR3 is CSALDRASTDTQYF. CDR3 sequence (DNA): TGCAGCGCCCTGGACAGGGCTAGCACAGATACGCAGTATTTT.

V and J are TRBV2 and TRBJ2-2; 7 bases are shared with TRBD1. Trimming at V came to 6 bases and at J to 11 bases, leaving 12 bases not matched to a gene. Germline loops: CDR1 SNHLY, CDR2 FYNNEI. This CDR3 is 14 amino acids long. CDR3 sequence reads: CASRDTGESGELFF. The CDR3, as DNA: TGTGCCAGCAGAGATACAGGGGAGTCGGGAGAGCTGTTTTTT.

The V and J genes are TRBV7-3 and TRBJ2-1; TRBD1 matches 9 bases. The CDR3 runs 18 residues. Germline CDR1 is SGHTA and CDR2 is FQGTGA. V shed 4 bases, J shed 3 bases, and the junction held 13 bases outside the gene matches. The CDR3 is CASSWDGTGFGNYNEQFF. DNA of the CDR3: TGTGCCAGCAGCTGGGACGGGACAGGGTTTGGCAACTACAATGAGCAGTTCTTC.

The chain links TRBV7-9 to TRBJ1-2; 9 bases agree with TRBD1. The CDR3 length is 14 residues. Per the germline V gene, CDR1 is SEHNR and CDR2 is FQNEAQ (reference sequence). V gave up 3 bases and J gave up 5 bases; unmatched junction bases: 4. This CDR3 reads CASSFGQGNYGYTF. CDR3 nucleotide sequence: TGTGCCAGCAGCTTCGGACAGGGGAATTATGGCTACACCTTC.

The CDR3 coding sequence is TGTGCCAGCGGGGACAGGAACTATGGCTACACCTTC. Residues: CASGDRNYGYTF. This rearrangement joins TRBV2 to TRBJ1-2, with 8 bases identical to TRBD1. The V and J ends lost 8 bases and 2 bases, in that order; junction bases with no gene match: 1. CDR3 length equals 12 residues. The V gene's germline CDR1 is SNHLY and CDR2 FYNNEI.